This T cell receptor (beta chain) was observed in a study of blood T cell repertoires in COVID-19. The wider study: Samples representing acute and convalescent COVID-19 were sourced from the United States, Italy and Spain. PBMCs, B-cell-depleted T cells, or T cells provided the cDNA or gDNA that made up the material.

This clone came up a few times. This specimen includes other DNA sequences encoding the same CDR3. In the original processing: Reference gene primer amplification gave estimated nucleated cell counts. Repertoires were generated with immunoSEQ multiplex PCR, while TCRdb's copy carries only in-frame clones and drops some. The V and J calls and clone size were taken over from that table, and D and trimming were inferred from the DNA. This table has around 200,000 clones, roughly nine tenths appearing once. Between the trimmed V and J ends, which lost 3 bases and 4 bases, there was a span of 10 bases. There are 14 residues in the CDR3. Germline CDR1 reads SGHTA; CDR2 reads FQGNSA. Followed longitudinally, the Seattle patients had been enrolled during active infection.

Material for sequencing was peripheral blood. This sequence originates from a woman between 55 and 75 years old with COVID-19, enrolled during active disease. The chain employs TRBV7-2 and TRBJ1-5; D is possibly TRBD1 (6 bases). The CDR3 is CASSFKGGNQPQHF. DNA for the CDR3: TGTGCCAGCAGCTTTAAGGGGGGGAATCAGCCCCAGCATTTT.